The clone carrying this T cell receptor (beta chain) was seen a single time. Antigen: not known. As to treatment: oral pan-JAK inhibitor, 5-10 mg twice daily. CD4+ and CD8+ T cells were sorted from PBMCs. Sequencing used cDNA as its template, made by extracting RNA and reverse transcribing it. Method: immunoSEQ multiplex PCR; TCRdb's copy keeps in-frame clones and lacks some. The data show 200,000 to 250,000 clones, under 60% seen once. This sample was included in a study of CD8+ T cells in alopecia areata. At the level of the study: Each of the treated patients was given oral tofacitinib, 5 to 10 mg twice daily, for moderate-to-severe alopecia areata. Study results and caveats: Many expanded lesional clones persisted in scalp and blood during tofacitinib. Scalp sample sequencing also detects resident alphabeta T cells of normal skin.

J was trimmed by 8 bases and V by 1 base; bases with no gene match: 4. Germline lookup yields CDR1 MGHRA and CDR2 YSYEKL. The CDR3 has 13 residues. The TCR was taken from a human donor with alopecia areata. The chain is built from TRBV4-1 and TRBJ1-2; 7 bases are a match to TRBD1. This specimen consisted of CD4+ T cells sorted from blood, obtained at week 4, from a patient treated with tofacitinib. CDR3 coding DNA: TGCGCCAGCAGCCAAGCGACAGGGAACGGCTACACCTTC. It is translated as CASSQATGNGYTF.